The 4 T cell receptor beta chains reported below all come from one sample, sequenced in a study of vaccination and CD4 T cells after COVID-19. No cognate antigen is known for these TCRs. Cultured CD4+ T cell DNA underwent sequencing with the Oncomine TCR Beta short-read assay. MiXCR was run by TCRdb on the PCR reads, yielding one entry per CDR3 protein. The top ten hold 8.5% to 10% of the sample, which has 16,000 or so distinct CDR3 sequences, around 74% seen once. Treatment given: roughly ten-day PBMC culture with coronavirus spike peptide pools or control peptides (ViraFEST assay). Sequenced here: CD4+ T cells from blood, cultured in vitro, sampled after SARS-CoV-2 vaccination. These receptors all come from a human donor who received a COVID-19 vaccine.

This clonotype occurred once. The rearrangement links TRBV20-1 to TRBJ2-5; 13 nucleotides align to TRBD2. Germline V lookup: CDR1 DFQATT, CDR2 SNEGSKA (reference sequence). Trimming cost V 6 bases and J 4 bases; bases outside gene matches: 5. The CDR3 spans 14 residues. The CDR3 reads CSAPTSGGLETQYF. The CDR3 coding sequence is TGCAGTGCGCCGACTAGCGGGGGGTTAGAGACCCAGTACTTC.

Only a few counts were recorded for this clonotype. The chain joins TRBV19 to TRBJ2-2, with a tentative D call TRBD1 (6 bases). CDR1 and CDR2 (germline): LNHDA, SQIVND (reference sequence). The CDR3 has 16 amino acids. The ends were cut back, 5 bases at V and 0 bases at J, with 13 bases in the middle. In nucleotides, the CDR3 is TGTGCCAGTAGTGACCCAGGGGTCTCGAACACCGGGGAGCTGTTTTTT. It specifies CASSDPGVSNTGELFF.

The V gene is TRBV11-3, the J gene TRBJ2-3, with D tentatively TRBD2 (5 bases). V was pared by 3 bases and J by 1 base, with 8 bases between. The CDR3 totals 14 residues. Per germline, CDR1 SGHNT and CDR2 YENEEA. CDR3: CASSLDSGTDTQYF. CDR3 in DNA: TGTGCCAGCAGCTTGGATAGCGGCACAGATACGCAGTATTTT. Looking up the rest from reference TRBV11-3 and TRBJ2-3 gives the full variable domain: EAGVVQSPRYKIIEKKQPVAFWCNPISGHNTLYWYLQNLGQGPELLIRYENEEAVDDSQLPKDRFSAERLKGVDSTLKIQPAELGDSAVYLCASSLDSGTDTQYFGPGTRLTVL.

This rearrangement joins TRBV21-1 to TRBJ2-2. TRBV21-1 is a documented pseudogene. The CDR3 sequence is 11 residues long. The CDR3 sequence is CASSWSGELFF. The CDR3 coding sequence is TGTGCCAGCAGCTGGAGCGGGGAGCTGTTTTTT.